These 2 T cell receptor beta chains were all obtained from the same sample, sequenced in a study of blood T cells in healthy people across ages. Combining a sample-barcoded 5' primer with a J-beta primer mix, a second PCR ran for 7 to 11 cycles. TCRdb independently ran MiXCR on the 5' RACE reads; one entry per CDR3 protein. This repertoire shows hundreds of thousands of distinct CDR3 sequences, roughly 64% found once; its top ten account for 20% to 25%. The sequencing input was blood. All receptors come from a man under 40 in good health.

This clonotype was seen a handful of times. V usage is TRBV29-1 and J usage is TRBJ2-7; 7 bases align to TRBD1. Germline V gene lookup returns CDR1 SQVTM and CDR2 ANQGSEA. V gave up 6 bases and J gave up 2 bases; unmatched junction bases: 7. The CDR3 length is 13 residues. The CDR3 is CSVSTGRTYEQYF. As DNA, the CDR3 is TGCAGCGTCTCGACAGGGCGCACCTACGAGCAGTACTTC.

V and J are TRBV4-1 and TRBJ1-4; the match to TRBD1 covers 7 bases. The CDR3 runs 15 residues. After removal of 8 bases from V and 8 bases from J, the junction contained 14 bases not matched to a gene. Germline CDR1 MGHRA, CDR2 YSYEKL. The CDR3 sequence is CASLKEITGEEKLFF. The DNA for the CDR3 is TGCGCCAGCCTGAAAGAAATAACAGGGGAGGAAAAACTGTTTTTT.